The 27 T cell receptor beta chains below come from one sample, sequenced in a study of CD8 T cells in ankylosing spondylitis (dated by TCRdb to about 2017). Library preparation employed 5' RACE. The data were produced on an Illumina HiSeq 2500. TCRdb reanalyzed the raw reads on its own, using fastp at Q25 for trimming and MiXCR for clone calling, and kept in-frame beta chains. One record per CDR3 amino acid sequence lists the most common genes and DNA. The sample has fewer than 180,000 distinct CDR3 sequences on record, approximately 44% of them singletons. 13% to 15% of the sample rests with the top ten. Sequenced input: synovial fluid, either unsorted or a sorted T cell fraction (not recorded which). The source of these receptors is a male donor with ankylosing spondylitis.

This clonotype was found a few times. The V call is TRBV9, the J call TRBJ2-7; 7 nucleotides line up with TRBD1. The germline V gene has CDR1 SGDLS and CDR2 YYNGEE. CDR3 size: 15 residues. V was clipped by 4 bases and J by 2 bases; unmatched bases: 9. In nucleotides, the CDR3 is TGTGCCAGCAGCTTAAGGACAGGTAAAGCCTACGAGCAGTACTTC. This translates into CASSLRTGKAYEQYF.

This clonotype was counted ten times or more. The V and J genes are TRBV5-6 and TRBJ2-4; no clear D. V lost 2 bases and J 0 bases, leaving 6 bases between the germline ends. Per germline, CDR1 SGHDT and CDR2 YYEEEE. This CDR3 is 14 amino acids long. The CDR3 sequence: CASSFWGAKNIQYF. The CDR3 region has the DNA TGTGCCAGCAGCTTTTGGGGAGCCAAAAACATTCAGTACTTC.

This clonotype has just a few counts. The junction departs from the called germline gene at one end, perhaps through a read error. The chain recombines TRBV7-9 with TRBJ2-3; D remains ambiguous. Looked up from germline, CDR1 is SEHNR and CDR2 is FQNEAQ (reference sequence). The CDR3 is 8 residues long. This CDR3 reads CATSVVLF. CDR3 DNA sequence: TGTGCCACCTCGGTGGTTCTTTTT.

The chain links TRBV29-1 to TRBJ2-3; D may be TRBD2 (5 bases). The length of the CDR3 is 15 residues. The germline V gene has CDR1 SQVTM and CDR2 ANQGSEA. The germline V and J ends were trimmed by 4 bases and 1 base, with 15 bases remaining between them. The CDR3 DNA reads TGCAGCGTTGTAAACTTAGACTACCGCACAGATACGCAGTATTTT. This encodes CSVVNLDYRTDTQYF.

This sequence joins TRBV4-3 and TRBJ2-2; 14 positions agree with TRBD2. The germline V gene has CDR1 LGHNA and CDR2 YSLEER. After removal of 0 bases from V and 7 bases from J, the junction contained 13 bases not matched to a gene. The CDR3 totals 20 residues. The CDR3 DNA follows: TGCGCCAGCAGCCAAGATATAGGTTTGGGACTAGCGGGGGTGAGCGGGGAGCTGTTTTTT. It codes for CASSQDIGLGLAGVSGELFF.

The rearrangement joins TRBV4-1 to TRBJ2-1, with 8 bases lining up with TRBD2. V lost 3 bases, J lost 4 bases, and 8 bases stayed unmatched. Per germline, CDR1 MGHRA and CDR2 YSYEKL. This CDR3 comprises 16 residues. In DNA form, the CDR3 reads TGCGCCAGCAGCCAGGATACTAGCGGAGATTACAATGAGCAGTTCTTC. Encoded protein: CASSQDTSGDYNEQFF.

This sequence joins TRBV3-1 and TRBJ2-7, with D possibly matching TRBD2 (6 bases). Germline loops: CDR1 LGHDT, CDR2 YNNKEL (reference sequence). The CDR3 has 12 residues. Trimming pared 4 bases from V and 7 bases from J, leaving 11 bases between. This CDR3 reads CASSPGGSEQYF. CDR3 nucleotides: TGTGCCAGCAGCCCCGGAGGGTCGGAGCAGTACTTC.

This clonotype was seen a handful of times. The rearrangement uses TRBV30 and TRBJ1-1; D remains unclear. Germline-derived CDR1 and CDR2 are GTSNPN and SVGIG (reference sequence). Trimming pared 1 base from V and 6 bases from J, leaving 9 bases between. The CDR3 length is 12 residues. In DNA form, the CDR3 reads TGTGCCTGGAGTGAATCCCGGCCTGAAGCTTTCTTT. Protein: CAWSESRPEAFF.

This clonotype turned up a few times. V and J are TRBV12-3 or TRBV12-4 and TRBJ2-1; the match to TRBD2 covers 10 bases. V lost 5 bases to trimming and J lost 0 bases; unmatched junction nucleotides: 7. The CDR3 has 17 residues. CDR3 residues: CASSPLAGASSYNEQFF. CDR3 DNA: TGTGCCAGCAGTCCGCTAGCGGGGGCGAGCTCCTACAATGAGCAGTTCTTC.

The chain combines TRBV6-4 with TRBJ2-1, with TRBD1 identical over 11 bases. Trimming at V came to 6 bases and at J to 8 bases, leaving 6 bases not matched to a gene. This CDR3 is built from 14 residues. The V gene's germline CDR1 is MRHNA and CDR2 SNTAGT. CDR3 DNA sequence: TGTGCCAGCAGCCCGGACAGGGGGCTCTATGAGCAGTTCTTC. Protein product: CASSPDRGLYEQFF.

This chain links TRBV18 with TRBJ2-5; 7 nucleotides agree with TRBD2. In germline, CDR1 is KGHSH, CDR2 LQKENI. This CDR3 has 15 residues. Unmatched junction bases numbered 10, after V lost 5 bases and J lost 4 bases. The CDR3 reads CASSSRGLVRETQYF. The CDR3, as DNA: TGTGCCAGCTCATCAAGAGGACTAGTAAGAGAGACCCAGTACTTC.

This clonotype was recorded at least ten times. This rearrangement joins TRBV10-1 to TRBJ2-3; D is unresolved. The length of the CDR3 is 15 residues. Germline-derived CDR1 and CDR2 are WNHNN and SYGVQD (reference sequence). Deletions cut 3 bases from V and 2 bases from J, with 12 bases between. As DNA, the CDR3 is TGCGCCAGCAGTGATGGTACTACCATCACAGATACGCAGTATTTT. This translates into CASSDGTTITDTQYF.

V gene TRBV9 combines with J gene TRBJ2-1; TRBD2 agrees at 7 bases. Germline CDR1 and CDR2: SGDLS and YYNGEE. The CDR3 loop spans 16 amino acids. J lost 4 bases, V lost 0 bases, and 7 bases had no gene match. The CDR3 is CASSVAGLADYNEQFF. The CDR3 DNA reads TGTGCCAGCAGCGTAGCAGGGCTAGCGGATTACAATGAGCAGTTCTTC.

This clonotype was recorded a few times. CDR3 bases: TGTGCCAGCAGCCCCCATGGGGGTAGCTCCTACAATGAGCAGTTCTTC. It codes for CASSPHGGSSYNEQFF. The J gene is TRBJ2-1, the V gene TRBV9, with D tentatively TRBD1 or TRBD2 (5 bases each). In germline, CDR1 is SGDLS, CDR2 YYNGEE. Trimming took off 4 bases at V and 0 bases at J, with 14 bases between the two ends. CDR3 length: 16 residues.

The rearrangement joins TRBV6-4 to TRBJ2-1; 7 positions match TRBD2. Germline V lookup: CDR1 MRHNA, CDR2 SNTAGT. V lost 4 bases and J lost 4; bases outside the gene matches: 7. CDR3 length: 15 amino acids. CDR3 nucleotides: TGTGCCAGCAGTGCGAGAAGCGGGGATTACAATGAGCAGTTCTTC. The encoded protein is CASSARSGDYNEQFF.

J is TRBJ2-7 and V is TRBV20-1; 10 nucleotides match TRBD2. The germline gives CDR1 DFQATT, CDR2 SNEGSKA (reference sequence). The length of the CDR3 is 16 residues. The junction had 12 bases not matched to a gene; V was cut back by 0 bases and J by 7 bases. Here the CDR3 reads CSARDFSRLAGLEQYF. CDR3 DNA: TGCAGTGCTAGAGATTTCTCGAGACTAGCGGGCCTAGAGCAGTACTTC.

The chain recombines TRBV9 with TRBJ2-3, with TRBD2 as a possible D gene (5 bases). Germline V CDR1 and CDR2: SGDLS, YYNGEE. The CDR3 length is 15 residues. The V end lost 1 base, the J end lost 0 bases, and 9 bases lay between the germline ends. The CDR3 DNA follows: TGTGCCAGCAGCGTAAGTTGGACTAGCACAGATACGCAGTATTTT. Protein product: CASSVSWTSTDTQYF.

This clonotype was counted a few times. The chain combines TRBV4-1 with TRBJ1-5; D possibly corresponds to TRBD1 (6 bases). This CDR3 is 15 amino acids long. Per germline, CDR1 MGHRA and CDR2 YSYEKL. V gave up 0 bases and J gave up 7 bases, with 13 bases separating them. CDR3 nucleotide sequence: TGCGCCAGCAGCCAAGACCTCACAGGGAGACAGCCCCAGCATTTT. Amino acids: CASSQDLTGRQPQHF.

J is TRBJ2-5 and V is TRBV6-2 or TRBV6-3, with 10 positions matching TRBD1. The CDR3 length is 15 residues. The V gene end was trimmed by 5 bases and the J gene end by 5 bases; junction bases not matched to a gene: 8. From germline, CDR1 is MNHEY and CDR2 SVGEGT. CDR3 DNA: TGTGCCAGCAGTCTCGGGACAGGGGAAGTGGAGACCCAGTACTTC. Residues: CASSLGTGEVETQYF.

This chain links TRBV18 with TRBJ1-5; maybe TRBD1 (6 bases). The CDR3 is 14 residues long. Trimming took off 2 bases at V and 6 bases at J, with 11 bases between the two ends. Germline V gene data show CDR1 as KGHSH and CDR2 as LQKENI. The CDR3 loop is CASSPEQGIQPQHF. For the CDR3, the DNA is TGTGCCAGCTCACCAGAACAGGGTATTCAGCCCCAGCATTTT.

The chain carries TRBV4-1 and TRBJ2-5; 7 positions agree with TRBD1. V was clipped by 4 bases and J by 3 bases; unmatched bases: 8. The CDR3 has 15 amino acids. Germline lookup yields CDR1 MGHRA and CDR2 YSYEKL. CDR3 in amino acids: CASSLTRDSKETQYF. The CDR3 bases are TGCGCCAGCAGCCTAACCCGGGACAGCAAAGAGACCCAGTACTTC.

The V and J genes are TRBV28 and TRBJ2-1; TRBD1 matches 7 bases. CDR3 length: 14 residues. V dropped 7 bases and J dropped 4; count of bases not matched to a gene: 7. In germline, CDR1 is MDHEN, CDR2 SYDVKM. The CDR3 sequence: CASKGAGDYNEQFF. For the CDR3, the DNA is TGTGCCAGCAAGGGGGCAGGGGATTACAATGAGCAGTTCTTC.

This clonotype was recorded a few times. This sequence joins TRBV12-3 or TRBV12-4 and TRBJ1-2, with D unclear. V shed 6 bases and J shed 7 bases, with 9 bases lying between them. This CDR3 contains 11 residues. In DNA form, the CDR3 reads TGTGCCAGCAGCCTGACCGGTGGCTACACCTTC. It yields the protein CASSLTGGYTF.

This chain connects TRBV4-1 to TRBJ1-4; no firm D call. The germline V and J ends were trimmed by 2 bases and 5 bases, with 9 bases remaining between them. The CDR3 runs to 14 residues. Per germline, CDR1 MGHRA and CDR2 YSYEKL. The CDR3 DNA reads TGCGCCAGCAGCCAACAGCCAGGCAATGAAAAACTGTTTTTT. It yields the protein CASSQQPGNEKLFF.

DNA of the CDR3: TGTGCCAGCAGCTTGCTTATTGTCGGACTAAGCGGCCTGAATGAGCAGTTCTTC. Its protein is CASSLLIVGLSGLNEQFF. The rearrangement uses TRBV5-5 and TRBJ2-1; possibly TRBD2 for D (6 bases). V lost 1 base and J 7 bases, leaving 24 bases between the germline ends. This CDR3 spans 18 amino acids. The germline gives CDR1 SGHKS, CDR2 YYEKEE (reference sequence).

The V gene is TRBV28, the J gene TRBJ2-3; 8 positions match TRBD2. The junction had 5 bases not matched to a gene; V was cut back by 3 bases and J by 0 bases. Per germline, CDR1 MDHEN and CDR2 SYDVKM. The CDR3 is 16 residues long. CDR3 DNA: TGTGCCAGCAGTTTTCTCGGCGGGGGGAGCACAGATACGCAGTATTTT. Translated, it gives CASSFLGGGSTDTQYF.

The CDR3 DNA reads TGCAGCGTTGAACCGCGCGGGAGCACAGATACGCAGTATTTT. It translates to CSVEPRGSTDTQYF. The J gene is TRBJ2-3, the V gene TRBV29-1, with a weak D call TRBD2 (5 bases). This CDR3 spans 14 amino acids. Between the trimmed V and J ends, which lost 2 bases and 0 bases, there was a span of 9 bases. Looked up from germline, CDR1 is SQVTM and CDR2 is ANQGSEA.